What follows is one TCR beta chain and its context. This entry is derived from a study of blood T cell repertoires in COVID-19. For the study at large: COVID-19 samples from acute and convalescent phases originated in the United States, Italy and Spain.

V shed 0 bases and J shed 3 bases, with 8 bases lying between them. The CDR3 contains 15 residues. The germline CDR1 and CDR2 sequences are SEHNR and FQNEAQ (reference sequence). Authors' processing steps: Quantification of nucleated cells was approximated via reference gene primer amplification. Using immunoSEQ multiplex PCR, the repertoire was profiled, and TCRdb retains in-frame clones only, with some absent. The V and J calls and clone size were taken over from that table, and D and trimming were inferred from the DNA. The sample holds hundreds of thousands of clones; 82% are singletons and the top ten take around 12%.

The gene calls are TRBV7-9 and TRBJ2-2; unclear D gene. This receptor was taken from a woman aged 60-75 years with active or convalescent COVID-19. Sequencing was carried out using peripheral blood. CDR3 region: CASSLAVGDTGELFF. Here the CDR3 DNA reads TGTGCCAGCAGCTTAGCCGTAGGAGACACCGGGGAGCTGTTTTTT.